A selection of T cell receptor beta chains follows, all from one sample in a study of blood T cell repertoires in COVID-19. TCRdb's copy holds only in-frame clones and misses some; the assay was immunoSEQ multiplex PCR. The sample lists around 54,000 clones; roughly 80% were seen once. Material for sequencing was peripheral blood. The receptors were sampled from a woman aged 55-75 years with acute or convalescent COVID-19. Each CDR3 is given with its conserved first and last residue. The D gene is left open where the match is weak. The size entry is marked missing in some rows and otherwise reads once, few, many or a size class.

v_call	j_call	clone_size	d_call	cdr3_aa	cdr3_nt
TRBV18	TRBJ2-7	NA	NA	CASSPLTLAHEQYF	TGTGCCAGCTCACCATTGACTTTAGCCCACGAGCAGTACTTC
TRBV9	TRBJ1-6	NA	TRBD1	CASSPRQGGVGGPLHF	TGTGCCAGCAGCCCCCGACAGGGTGGAGTTGGAGGACCCCTCCACTTT
TRBV3-1/TRBV3-2	TRBJ1-2	NA	TRBD1	CASSQDGPGQGAIVYGYTF	TGTGCCAGCAGCCAAGATGGTCCGGGACAGGGGGCAATAGTCTATGGCTACACCTTC
TRBV18	TRBJ2-5	NA	NA	CASSPSSGVKETQYF	TGTGCCAGCTCACCAAGTTCCGGGGTAAAAGAGACCCAGTACTTC
TRBV28	TRBJ1-3	few	NA	CASSLGTNGNTIYF	TGTGCCAGCAGTTTAGGGACAAATGGAAACACCATATATTTT
TRBV29-1	TRBJ2-1	NA	NA	CSVGPGPPYNEQFF	TGCAGCGTTGGGCCTGGCCCCCCTTACAATGAGCAGTTCTTC
TRBV28	TRBJ1-5	once	NA	CASSQGGSNQPQHF	TGTGCCAGCAGTCAGGGAGGGAGCAATCAGCCCCAGCATTTT
TRBV27	TRBJ2-7	NA	NA	CASSDNYEQYF	TGTGCCAGCAGTGACAACTACGAGCAGTACTTC
TRBV28	TRBJ2-5	NA	NA	CASSPHSQETQYF	TGTGCCAGCAGTCCCCATTCCCAAGAGACCCAGTACTTC
TRBV2	TRBJ1-5	NA	TRBD1	CASSEEQGARQPQHF	TGTGCCAGCAGTGAGGAGCAGGGGGCGCGTCAGCCCCAGCATTTT
TRBV20-1	TRBJ1-2	NA	NA	CSASFGGVGYGYTF	TGCAGTGCTAGTTTCGGCGGGGTCGGCTATGGCTACACCTTC
TRBV5-1	TRBJ1-1	NA	NA	CASSRVGGTEAFF	TGCGCCAGCAGCCGCGTGGGGGGAACTGAAGCTTTCTTT
TRBV19	TRBJ1-4	NA	TRBD1	CASSNRWTGRNAATNEKLFF	TGTGCCAGTAGTAACCGCTGGACAGGGAGAAACGCCGCAACTAATGAAAAACTGTTTTTT
TRBV7-9	TRBJ2-1	NA	TRBD2	CASSFSGGQGNEQFF	TGTGCCAGCAGCTTTAGCGGGGGTCAAGGCAATGAGCAGTTCTTC
TRBV28	TRBJ1-2	NA	TRBD1	CASTPIGQGVGYTF	TGTGCCAGCACCCCCATCGGACAGGGGGTCGGCTACACCTTC
TRBV27	TRBJ2-7	once	NA	CASSYLRGEQYF	TGTGCCAGCAGTTATCTCCGCGGTGAGCAGTACTTC
TRBV7-2	TRBJ1-1	NA	TRBD1	CASSSGTGYANTEAFF	TGTGCCAGCAGCTCCGGGACAGGGTACGCCAACACTGAAGCTTTCTTT
TRBV19	TRBJ2-1	NA	NA	CASSQGNSYNEQFF	TGTGCCAGCAGTCAGGGGAACTCCTACAATGAGCAGTTCTTC
TRBV5-1	TRBJ2-1	NA	TRBD1	CASSLGDRTHNEQFF	TGCGCCAGCAGCTTGGGGGACAGGACCCACAATGAGCAGTTCTTC
TRBV19	TRBJ1-2	NA	NA	CASSILRGDGYTF	TGTGCCAGTAGTATCCTCCGGGGGGATGGCTACACCTTC
TRBV10-3	TRBJ1-5	few	TRBD1	CAIGGQGGGNQPQHF	TGTGCCATAGGCGGACAGGGTGGTGGGAATCAGCCCCAGCATTTT
TRBV28	TRBJ1-6	NA	TRBD1	CASSTGQGNSPLHF	TGTGCCAGCAGTACGGGACAGGGTAATTCACCCCTCCACTTT
TRBV2	TRBJ1-2	NA	NA	CASHGVQVLRYTF	TGTGCCAGTCACGGCGTGCAGGTCCTTCGCTACACCTTC
TRBV19	TRBJ1-5	NA	TRBD1	CASSRGQGNSNQPQHF	TGTGCCAGTAGTAGGGGACAGGGGAATAGCAATCAGCCCCAGCATTTT
TRBV3-1/TRBV3-2	TRBJ1-2	NA	NA	CASSQQGGYTF	TGTGCCAGCAGCCAGCAGGGAGGCTACACCTTC
TRBV27	TRBJ1-4	NA	NA	CASSIQGNEKLFF	TGTGCCAGCAGTATCCAGGGAAATGAAAAACTGTTTTTT
TRBV19	TRBJ2-1	NA	NA	CASSIGGPWDEQFF	TGTGCCAGTAGTATCGGGGGTCCTTGGGATGAGCAGTTCTTC
TRBV7-3	TRBJ2-2	NA	TRBD2	CASSLGLAGNTGELFF	TGTGCCAGCAGCTTAGGACTAGCGGGGAACACCGGGGAGCTGTTTTTT
TRBV13	TRBJ2-3	NA	TRBD2	CASTSSGGADTQYF	TGTGCCAGCACCTCGAGCGGGGGGGCAGATACGCAGTATTTT
TRBV11-2	TRBJ2-3	NA	TRBD2	CASSLGTSGGKDTQYF	TGTGCCAGCAGCTTGGGGACTAGCGGGGGGAAAGATACGCAGTATTTT
TRBV2	TRBJ1-6	NA	TRBD1	CASRGDRGNSPLHF	TGTGCCAGCAGAGGGGACAGGGGAAATTCACCCCTCCACTTT
TRBV5-5	TRBJ1-3	NA	TRBD1	CASIKDRDFSGNTIYF	TGTGCCAGCATCAAGGACAGGGACTTCTCTGGAAACACCATATATTTT
TRBV19	TRBJ1-4	once	NA	CASSAGVVSNEKLFF	TGTGCCAGTAGTGCGGGGGTAGTCAGTAATGAAAAACTGTTTTTT
TRBV4-1	TRBJ2-2	NA	TRBD2	CASSHATKAGVMGGELFF	TGCGCCAGCAGCCACGCAACCAAAGCGGGAGTAATGGGCGGGGAGCTGTTTTTT
TRBV6-6	TRBJ1-5	NA	NA	CASADGPSNQPQHF	TGTGCCAGCGCCGATGGCCCTAGCAATCAGCCCCAGCATTTT
TRBV28	TRBJ1-4	NA	NA	CASTSGLATNEKLFF	TGTGCCAGCACCTCGGGACTTGCAACTAATGAAAAACTGTTTTTT
TRBV5-1	TRBJ1-1	NA	TRBD1	CASRAGTGGTEAFF	TGCGCCAGCAGGGCCGGGACAGGGGGCACTGAAGCTTTCTTT
TRBV5-6	TRBJ1-2	NA	TRBD1	CASSLKGARGYTF	TGTGCCAGCAGCTTAAAGGGGGCTCGTGGCTACACCTTC
TRBV2	TRBJ1-1	NA	NA	CASSTSGEAFF	TGTGCCAGCAGTACCTCAGGGGAAGCTTTCTTT
TRBV28	TRBJ2-7	NA	NA	CASSELDGAYEQYF	TGTGCCAGCAGTGAACTCGACGGAGCCTACGAGCAGTACTTC
TRBV5-1	TRBJ1-2	NA	NA	CASSLETNSGNYGYTF	TGCGCCAGCAGCTTGGAAACGAACAGTGGAAACTATGGCTACACCTTC
TRBV9	TRBJ2-3	NA	NA	CASSVGRNTDTQYF	TGTGCCAGCAGCGTAGGGAGGAACACAGATACGCAGTATTTT
TRBV18	TRBJ1-2	NA	TRBD1	CASSPKAGGGYGYTF	TGTGCCAGCTCACCAAAGGCAGGGGGCGGCTATGGCTACACCTTC
TRBV3-1/TRBV3-2	TRBJ2-2	NA	NA	CASSQVVAGELFF	TGTGCCAGCAGCCAAGTTGTCGCCGGGGAGCTGTTTTTT
TRBV19	TRBJ2-1	NA	TRBD2	CASRAGGPYNEQFF	TGCGCCAGTCGGGCGGGAGGTCCCTACAATGAGCAGTTCTTC
TRBV29-1	TRBJ1-2	NA	NA	CSVDIAGHGYTF	TGCAGCGTTGATATAGCAGGGCATGGCTACACCTTC
TRBV7-9	TRBJ2-5	few	TRBD2	CASSLPSGGAETQYF	TGTGCCAGCAGCTTGCCTAGCGGGGGGGCGGAGACCCAGTACTTC
TRBV10-2	TRBJ2-7	NA	TRBD1	CASTPGQGYEQYF	TGCGCCAGCACGCCGGGACAGGGCTACGAGCAGTACTTC
TRBV4-2	TRBJ2-3	NA	NA	CASSPTTGHTDTQYF	TGTGCCAGCAGCCCTACGACGGGTCACACAGATACGCAGTATTTT
TRBV30	TRBJ1-2	once	NA	CAWSVDRLYGYTF	TGTGCCTGGAGTGTGGACAGACTCTATGGCTACACCTTC
TRBV19	TRBJ1-5	NA	NA	CASSTNSNQPQHF	TGTGCCAGTAGTACCAATAGCAATCAGCCCCAGCATTTT
TRBV29-1	TRBJ1-2	NA	TRBD1	CSVLQQGFDYGYTF	TGCAGCGTTCTCCAACAGGGGTTCGACTATGGCTACACCTTC
TRBV3-1/TRBV3-2	TRBJ2-3	NA	TRBD1	CASSGRAGTGLSTDTQYF	TGTGCCAGCAGCGGCAGGGCAGGGACAGGGCTAAGCACAGATACGCAGTATTTT